This TCR beta chain was sequenced for a study of cytotoxic CD8 clonotypes in ibrutinib-treated CLL. Points from the study as a whole: Clonality was higher at baseline than in age-matched healthy donors and tracked circulating CD8+ T-cell counts. Clonality climbed at ibrutinib response, then dropped toward baseline at progression.

Method: immunoSEQ multiplex PCR; TCRdb's copy keeps in-frame clones and lacks some. The table has approximately 320,000 clones, over 55% seen once; the top ten hold roughly 6%. Trimming removed 5 bases at V and 4 bases at J, with 8 bases between. The CDR3 runs 12 residues. Germline V gene sequence: CDR1 MDHEN, CDR2 SYDVKM. Comment on this clone: Its cognate antigen is unknown.

This sequence joins TRBV28 and TRBJ1-2; tentative D call: TRBD1 (5 bases). Sequencing used PBMCs, obtained after 36 months of ibrutinib treatment. This clonotype originated in a human donor with chronic lymphocytic leukemia. DNA of the CDR3: TGTGCCAGCAGTGGGACTTCCTATGGCTACACCTTC. Its translation is CASSGTSYGYTF.